This T cell receptor (delta chain) came from a study of Vδ1+ human thymocytes. Study results and caveats: In the thymus, TRG and TRD repertoires looked highly polyclonal with Gaussian CDR3 lengths.

RNA was extracted from the cells and then reverse transcribed. CDR3 amplicons came from multiplex PCR with pooled V-gene forward and constant-region reverse primers. TCRdb applied CATT to the multiplex PCR reads for clone calling. The profile shows tens of thousands of delta-chain clones, more than 13% of them singletons. The J segment lost 2 bases and the V segment lost 0 bases, leaving 28 bases of the junction unmatched. The germline V gene has CDR1 TSWWSYY and CDR2 QGS. The CDR3 consists of 24 residues. Points on this clone: Its antigen is as yet unknown.

After alphabeta T cell depletion, CD3+ Vdelta1+ Vdelta2- thymocytes were sorted. Input material: Vdelta1+ gamma-delta thymocytes from the thymus. The subset: FACS-sorted CD3+ TCRalphabeta- TCRVdelta1+ TCRVdelta2- thymocytes. The V gene is TRDV1, the J gene TRDJ1; 9 bases map to TRDD2. The clonotype was recovered from a girl under three years old who had congenital heart surgery. The CDR3 nucleotides read TGTGCTCTTGGGGAACTAAGTCGCCTTCCTACGTTACGAAGCTGGGGGCCTCTTACCGATAAACTCATCTTT. Its protein is CALGELSRLPTLRSWGPLTDKLIF.